The sequence of this TCR beta chain was determined in a study of T cell responses to AZD1222 COVID-19 vaccine. Assay used: immunoSEQ multiplex PCR; TCRdb lists only in-frame clones, some missing. In the table there are about 88,000 clones, around 90% of which are singletons. This CDR3 is 14 amino acids long. CDR1 is MDHEN, CDR2 SYDVKM, per germline. Germline trimming cut 3 bases from V and 7 bases from J; bases unmatched to any gene: 0. The source of this sequence is an adult in good health. The starting material was peripheral blood, obtained on day 0 of AZD1222 vaccination. The rearrangement uses TRBV28 and TRBJ1-6; 10 nucleotides line up with TRBD1. Written as DNA, the CDR3 is TGTGCCAGCAGTTTGGGACAGGGGAATTCACCCCTCCACTTT. Encoded protein: CASSLGQGNSPLHF. The whole variable domain, filled in from reference TRBV28 and TRBJ1-6, reads DVKVTQSSRYLVKRTGEKVFLECVQDMDHENMFWYRQDPGLGLRLIYFSYDVKMKEKGDIPEGYSVSREKKERFSLILESASTNQTSMYLCASSLGQGNSPLHFGNGTRLTVT.